This T cell receptor beta chain stems from a study of response to subunit inactivated influenza vaccine. Study-level points and caveats: Authors proposed each seasonal influenza vaccination draws in few new T cells.

Losses at the gene ends were 4 bases for V and 5 bases for J; bases not matched to a gene: 6. Germline assignment: CDR1 MNHEY and CDR2 SVGEGT. This CDR3 is built from 15 residues. This clonotype was recorded many times. Antigen: not known. TCRdb re-analysed the RT-PCR reads in MiXCR, keeping a single row per CDR3 protein. The sample carries fewer than 550,000 distinct CDR3 sequences, less than 30% recorded once. The sequence came from a man in his fifties who received an inactivated influenza vaccine. The input for sequencing was CD4+ T cells sorted from PBMCs, taken around 5 days after vaccination. The chain carries TRBV6-2 or TRBV6-3 and TRBJ2-2; TRBD2 matches at 8 bases. The CDR3 loop is CASSSPRGGTGELFF. The CDR3, as DNA: TGTGCCAGCAGTTCCCCCCGGGGGGGGACCGGGGAGCTGTTTTTT.